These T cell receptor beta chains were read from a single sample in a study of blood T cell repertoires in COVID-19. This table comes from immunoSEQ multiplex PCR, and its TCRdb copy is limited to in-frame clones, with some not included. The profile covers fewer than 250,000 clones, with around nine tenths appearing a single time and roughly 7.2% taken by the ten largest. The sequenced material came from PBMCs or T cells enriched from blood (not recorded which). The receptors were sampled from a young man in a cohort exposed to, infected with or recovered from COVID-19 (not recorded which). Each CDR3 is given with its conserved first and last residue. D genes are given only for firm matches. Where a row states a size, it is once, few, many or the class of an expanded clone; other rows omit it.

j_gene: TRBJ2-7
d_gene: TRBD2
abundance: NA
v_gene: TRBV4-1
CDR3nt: TGCGCCAGCAGCCAAGGGACTAGCGGTTTCTACGAGCAGTACTTC
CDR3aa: CASSQGTSGFYEQYF

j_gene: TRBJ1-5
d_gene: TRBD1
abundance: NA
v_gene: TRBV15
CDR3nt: TGTGCCACCAGCGTCGTCGGACAGGGGTATCAGCCCCAGCATTTT
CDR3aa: CATSVVGQGYQPQHF

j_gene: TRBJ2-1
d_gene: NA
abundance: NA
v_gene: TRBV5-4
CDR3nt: TGTGCCAGCAGCCCGGGTACAGGGCTTGACAATGAGCAGTTCTTC
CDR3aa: CASSPGTGLDNEQFF

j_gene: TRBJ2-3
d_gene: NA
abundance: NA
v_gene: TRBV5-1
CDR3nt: TGCGCCAGCAGCTTGGCTGGCCTAGCAGATACGCAGTATTTT
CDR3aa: CASSLAGLADTQYF

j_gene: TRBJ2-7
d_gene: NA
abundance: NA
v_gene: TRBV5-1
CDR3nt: TGCGCCAGCTTCCTTCTAGCACGGGAGCAGTACTTC
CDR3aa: CASFLLAREQYF

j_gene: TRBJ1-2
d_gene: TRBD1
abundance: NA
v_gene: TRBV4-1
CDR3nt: TGCGCCAGCAGCCAAGTTGAGAGAGGGGGCATTTTTGGCTACACCTTC
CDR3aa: CASSQVERGGIFGYTF

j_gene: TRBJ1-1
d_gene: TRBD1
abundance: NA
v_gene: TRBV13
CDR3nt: TGTGCCAGCAGCTTCGACAGGGGGAGGACTGAAGCTTTCTTT
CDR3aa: CASSFDRGRTEAFF

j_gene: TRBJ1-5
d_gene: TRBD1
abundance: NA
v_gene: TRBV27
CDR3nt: TGTGCCAGCAGTGAGCAGGGGGTAGGTCAGCCCCAGCATTTT
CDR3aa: CASSEQGVGQPQHF

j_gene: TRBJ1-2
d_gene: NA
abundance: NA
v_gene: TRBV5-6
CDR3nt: TGTGCCAGCAGCTTGACGCGTTTGACTAACTATGGCTACACCTTC
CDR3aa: CASSLTRLTNYGYTF

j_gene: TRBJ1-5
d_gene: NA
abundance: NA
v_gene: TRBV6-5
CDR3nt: TGTGCCAGCAGTTACTCTAGCGCATTTCAGCCCCAGCATTTT
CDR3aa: CASSYSSAFQPQHF

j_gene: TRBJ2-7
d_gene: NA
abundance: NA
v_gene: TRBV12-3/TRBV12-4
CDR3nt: TGTGCCAGCAGTTTGCAGGGGTACTACGAGCAGTACTTC
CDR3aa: CASSLQGYYEQYF

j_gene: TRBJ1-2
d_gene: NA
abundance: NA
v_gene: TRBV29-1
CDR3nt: TGCAGCGCCCTCAGGGGCGGCTTCTATGGCTACACCTTC
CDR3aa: CSALRGGFYGYTF

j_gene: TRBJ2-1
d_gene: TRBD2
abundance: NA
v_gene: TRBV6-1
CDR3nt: TGTGCCAGCAGTGACAATCTAGCGGGAGTCTACAATGAGCAGTTCTTC
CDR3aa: CASSDNLAGVYNEQFF

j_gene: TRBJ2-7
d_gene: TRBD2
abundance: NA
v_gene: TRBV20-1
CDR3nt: TGCAGTGCTAGTTCTAGCGGGAGGAACCTCGACCCATACGAGCAGTACTTC
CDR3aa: CSASSSGRNLDPYEQYF

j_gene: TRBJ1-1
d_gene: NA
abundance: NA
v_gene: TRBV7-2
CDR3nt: TGTGCCAGCAGCGAACAGACCAGCAAGGTCTCAGGGGAAGCTTTCTTT
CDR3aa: CASSEQTSKVSGEAFF

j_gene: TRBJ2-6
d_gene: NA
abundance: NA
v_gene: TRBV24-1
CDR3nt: TGTGCCACCAGTGAGTCGAGTACAGGGAAAGGGGCCAACGTCCTGACTTTC
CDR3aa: CATSESSTGKGANVLTF

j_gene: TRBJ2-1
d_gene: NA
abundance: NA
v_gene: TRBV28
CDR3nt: TGTGCCAGCAGTTTCCCTAGCTACAATGAGCAGTTCTTC
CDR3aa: CASSFPSYNEQFF

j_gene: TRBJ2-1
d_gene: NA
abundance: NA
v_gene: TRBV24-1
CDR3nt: TGTGCCACCAGTGTTTCCGTATACAATGAGCAGTTCTTC
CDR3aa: CATSVSVYNEQFF

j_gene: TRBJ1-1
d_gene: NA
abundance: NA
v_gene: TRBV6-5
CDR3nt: TGTGCCAGCAGTTTCGGGGGGGCTTGGAACACTGAAGCTTTCTTT
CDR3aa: CASSFGGAWNTEAFF

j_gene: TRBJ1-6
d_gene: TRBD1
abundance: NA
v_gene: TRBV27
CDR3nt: TGTGCCAGCACCACTTCACCTGGGGACAGGGAATTTTCCTATTCACCCCTCCACTTT
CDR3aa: CASTTSPGDREFSYSPLHF

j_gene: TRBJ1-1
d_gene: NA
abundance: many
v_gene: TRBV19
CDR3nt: TGTGCCAGTAGTTTCGGGTTGAACACTGAAGCTTTCTTT
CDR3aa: CASSFGLNTEAFF

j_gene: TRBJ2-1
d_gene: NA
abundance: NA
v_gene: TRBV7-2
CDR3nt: TGTGCCAGCAGCTTAAAGTTGGGCCCTGAGCAGTTCTTC
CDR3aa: CASSLKLGPEQFF

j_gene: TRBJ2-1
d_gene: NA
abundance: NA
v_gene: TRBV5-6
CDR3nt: TGTGCCAGCAGCTTGAACAGGCTATACAATGAGCAGTTCTTC
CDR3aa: CASSLNRLYNEQFF

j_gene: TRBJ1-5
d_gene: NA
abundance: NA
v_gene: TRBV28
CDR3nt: TGTGCCAGCAGGACAACAGGGCCCGGCAATCAGCCCCAGCATTTT
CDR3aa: CASRTTGPGNQPQHF

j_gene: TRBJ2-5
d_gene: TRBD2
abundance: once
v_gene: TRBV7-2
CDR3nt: TGTGCCAGCAGCCCCCCCGGGACTAGCGGGACCCAGTACTTC
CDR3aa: CASSPPGTSGTQYF

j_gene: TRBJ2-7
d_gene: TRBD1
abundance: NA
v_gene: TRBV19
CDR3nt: TGTGCCAGTGGGACAGGGGAACAACTTTACGAGCAGTACTTC
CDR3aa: CASGTGEQLYEQYF

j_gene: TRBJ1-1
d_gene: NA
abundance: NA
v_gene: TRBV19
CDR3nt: TGTGCCAGTAGTATAAGGGTACAGGTGAACACTGAAGCTTTCTTT
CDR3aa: CASSIRVQVNTEAFF

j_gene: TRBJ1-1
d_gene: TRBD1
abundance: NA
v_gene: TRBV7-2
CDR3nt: TGTGCCAGCAGCTGGACAGGGGCAGGCACTGAAGCTTTCTTT
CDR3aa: CASSWTGAGTEAFF

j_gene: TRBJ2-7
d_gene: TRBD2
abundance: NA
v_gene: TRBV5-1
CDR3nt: TGCGCCAGCAGCTTGTCGGGAGGACCCTACGAGCAGTACTTC
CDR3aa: CASSLSGGPYEQYF

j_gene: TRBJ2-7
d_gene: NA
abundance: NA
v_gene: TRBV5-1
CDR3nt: TGCGCCAGCAGCCTTAGTGGGTCGGGGTACGAGCAGTACTTC
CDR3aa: CASSLSGSGYEQYF

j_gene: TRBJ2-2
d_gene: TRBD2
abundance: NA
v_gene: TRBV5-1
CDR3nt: TGCGCCAGCAGCCCCCCCCTAGCGGGGAACACCGGGGAGCTGTTTTTT
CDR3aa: CASSPPLAGNTGELFF

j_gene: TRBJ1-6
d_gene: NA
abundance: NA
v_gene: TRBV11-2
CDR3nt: TGTGCCAGCAGCGTTAGACAGAGTGGCAGAAGCTCCTATAATTCACCCCTCCACTTT
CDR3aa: CASSVRQSGRSSYNSPLHF

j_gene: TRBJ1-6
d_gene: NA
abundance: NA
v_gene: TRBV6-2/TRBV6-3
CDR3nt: TGTGCCAGCAGTGACCGAGGATCTAATTCACCCCTCCACTTT
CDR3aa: CASSDRGSNSPLHF

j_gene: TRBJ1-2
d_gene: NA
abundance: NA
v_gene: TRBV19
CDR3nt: TGTGCCAGTAGTATACGGGGATATGGCTACACCTTC
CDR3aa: CASSIRGYGYTF

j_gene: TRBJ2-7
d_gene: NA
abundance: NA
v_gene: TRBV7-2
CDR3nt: TGTGCCAGCAGCTTAAGTAGGGGAACTTCCTACGAGCAGTACTTC
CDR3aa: CASSLSRGTSYEQYF

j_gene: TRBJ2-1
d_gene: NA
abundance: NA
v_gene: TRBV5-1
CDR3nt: TGCGCCAGCAGCTTGGTAGGCGGAGACAATGAGCAGTTCTTC
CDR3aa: CASSLVGGDNEQFF

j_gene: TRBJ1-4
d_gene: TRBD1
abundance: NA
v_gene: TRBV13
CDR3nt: TGTGCCAGCAGCTTGAGACAGGGCGGAGAAAAACTGTTTTTT
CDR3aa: CASSLRQGGEKLFF

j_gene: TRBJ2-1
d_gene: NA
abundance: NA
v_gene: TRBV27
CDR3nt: TGTGCCAGCAGTGCTGTCAGCTACAATGAGCAGTTCTTC
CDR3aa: CASSAVSYNEQFF

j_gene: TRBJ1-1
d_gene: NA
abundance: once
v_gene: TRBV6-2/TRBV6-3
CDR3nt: TGTGCCAGCAGTTTTTACAGGCCGTCTGAAGCTTTCTTT
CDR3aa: CASSFYRPSEAFF

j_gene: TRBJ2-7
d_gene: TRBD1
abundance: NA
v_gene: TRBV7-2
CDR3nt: TGTGCCAGCAAACCGGGACAGTCACATCGGGGTGCGTACTTC
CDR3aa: CASKPGQSHRGAYF

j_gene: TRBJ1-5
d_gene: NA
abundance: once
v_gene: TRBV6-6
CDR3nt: TGTGCCAGCAGCCCAAAGCAGGGCTCCCAGCCCCAGCATTTT
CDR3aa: CASSPKQGSQPQHF

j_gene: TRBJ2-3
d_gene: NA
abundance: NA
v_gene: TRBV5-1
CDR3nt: TGCGCCAGCAGCTTGGACACCAGCGGAAGCACAGATACGCAGTATTTT
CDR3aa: CASSLDTSGSTDTQYF

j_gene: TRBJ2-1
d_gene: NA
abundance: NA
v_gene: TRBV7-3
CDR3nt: TGTGCCAGCAGCTTAGGTCCGAGGGTAGCAGGTGAGCAGTTCTTC
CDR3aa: CASSLGPRVAGEQFF

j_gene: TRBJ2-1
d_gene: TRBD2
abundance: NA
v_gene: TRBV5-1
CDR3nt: TGCGCCAGCAGCTTAGGAACTAGCGGTTACAATGAGCAGTTCTTC
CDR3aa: CASSLGTSGYNEQFF

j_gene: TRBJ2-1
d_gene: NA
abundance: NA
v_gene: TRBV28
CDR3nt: TGTGCCAGCAGCCCCCGGCCTCAGGGCACTAAAAACAATGAGCAGTTCTTC
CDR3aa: CASSPRPQGTKNNEQFF

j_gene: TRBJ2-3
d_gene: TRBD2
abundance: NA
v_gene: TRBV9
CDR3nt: TGTGCCAGCAGCGTAGGATCTCGATTGACTAGCGCCACAGATACGCAGTATTTT
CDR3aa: CASSVGSRLTSATDTQYF

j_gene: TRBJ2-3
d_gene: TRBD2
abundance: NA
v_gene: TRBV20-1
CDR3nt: TGCAGTGCTAGTAAGGGCGGGAGGCATAACACAGATACGCAGTATTTT
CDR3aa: CSASKGGRHNTDTQYF

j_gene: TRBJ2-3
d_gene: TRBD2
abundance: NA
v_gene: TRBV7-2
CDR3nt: TGTGCCAGCAGCTTTAATCCAAGCGGGAGGGGATCAGATACGCAGTATTTT
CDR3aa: CASSFNPSGRGSDTQYF

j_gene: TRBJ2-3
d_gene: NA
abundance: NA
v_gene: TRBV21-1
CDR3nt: TGTGCCAGCAGTTCTGGAAGACTAGCGGTACCCCCCCCAGATACGCAGTATTTT
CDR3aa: CASSSGRLAVPPPDTQYF

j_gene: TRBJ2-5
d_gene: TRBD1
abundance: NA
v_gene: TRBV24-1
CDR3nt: TGTGCCACCAGTGATAGGGCAGGGGGAGAGACCCAGTACTTC
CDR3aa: CATSDRAGGETQYF

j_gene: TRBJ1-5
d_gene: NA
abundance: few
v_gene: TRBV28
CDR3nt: TGTGCCAGCAGTCCCACCACTCTTACGGGTCAGCCCCAGCATTTT
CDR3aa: CASSPTTLTGQPQHF

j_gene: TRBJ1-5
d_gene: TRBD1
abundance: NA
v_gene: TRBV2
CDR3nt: TGTGCCAGCAGTGAATCGAGGCAGGGGGTTGCTCAGCCCCAGCATTTT
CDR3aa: CASSESRQGVAQPQHF

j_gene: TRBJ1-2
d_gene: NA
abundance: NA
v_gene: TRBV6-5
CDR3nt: TGTGCCAGCAGTTACTCAGGAGCCGTGGGCTACACCTTC
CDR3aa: CASSYSGAVGYTF

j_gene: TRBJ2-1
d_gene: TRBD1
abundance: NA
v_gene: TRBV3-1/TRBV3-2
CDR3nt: TGTGCCAGCAGCCGTAGGGGGCAAATCAATGAGCAGTTCTTC
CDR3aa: CASSRRGQINEQFF

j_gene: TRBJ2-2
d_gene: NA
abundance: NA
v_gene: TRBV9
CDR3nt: TGTGCCAGCAGCGTCGTTAGCGGCACCGGGGAGCTGTTTTTT
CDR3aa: CASSVVSGTGELFF

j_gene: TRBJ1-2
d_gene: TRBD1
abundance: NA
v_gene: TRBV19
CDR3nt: TGTGCCACCGGGCGGGCGGACAGGGCCAACTATGGCTACACCTTC
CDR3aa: CATGRADRANYGYTF

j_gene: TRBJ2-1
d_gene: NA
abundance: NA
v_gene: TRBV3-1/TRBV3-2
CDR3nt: TGTGCCAGCAGCCAAGATTTGGGCTTGCAGTTCTTC
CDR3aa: CASSQDLGLQFF